What follows are 23 T cell receptor beta chains derived from one specimen sequenced in a study of T cells in Graves' hyperthyroidism and ophthalmopathy. What was amplified from RNA transcripts were TCR beta CDR3 regions. An initial round of RT-PCR targeting the TCR CDR3 relied on the HTBI primer set. Using its own MiXCR run on the multiplex PCR reads, TCRdb lists one record per CDR3 protein. The data hold around 440,000 distinct CDR3 sequences, with 15% to 18% observed a single time. The sample taken for sequencing was blood. The receptors were sampled from a young woman with Graves' hyperthyroidism.

Many counts were recorded for this clonotype. The chain combines TRBV5-6 with TRBJ2-2; tentative D call: TRBD2 (6 bases). The CDR3 is made up of 14 amino acids. Trimming left V 6 bases short and J 7 bases short, with 16 bases between. CDR1 is SGHDT, CDR2 YYEEEE, per germline. DNA of the CDR3: TGTGCCAGCATCCGGGCCCCGGGGGACGGGGAGCTGTTTTTT. It is translated as CASIRAPGDGELFF.

CDR3 nucleotides: TGTGCCAGCAGGCAACGGGGGGGCGTCTACGAGCAGTACTTC. Protein product: CASRQRGGVYEQYF. The chain links TRBV5-6 to TRBJ2-7; 8 positions match TRBD2. The CDR3 covers 14 residues. Trimming at V came to 5 bases and at J to 3 bases, leaving 7 bases not matched to a gene. The germline V gene encodes CDR1 SGHDT and CDR2 YYEEEE.

At least ten counts were recorded for this clonotype. CDR3 sequence: CAISEVWRGDSYEQYF. CDR3 in DNA: TGTGCCATCAGTGAAGTTTGGCGGGGGGACTCCTACGAGCAGTACTTC. The chain uses TRBV10-3 and TRBJ2-7; 8 positions match TRBD2. V dropped 3 bases and J dropped 0; count of bases not matched to a gene: 7. The CDR3 is made up of 16 amino acids. Germline CDR1 ENHRY, CDR2 SYGVKD.

In its sample, this clonotype was seen many times. This sequence joins TRBV29-1 and TRBJ1-1; 9 bases agree with TRBD1. There are 15 residues in the CDR3. Germline CDR1 SQVTM, CDR2 ANQGSEA. V was clipped by 7 bases and J by 2 bases; unmatched bases: 11. CDR3 DNA: TGCAGCGCAATAGGGACAGGGAGACGAAACACTGAAGCTTTCTTT. This encodes CSAIGTGRRNTEAFF.

This sequence joins TRBV9 and TRBJ2-3, with 7 bases fitting TRBD1. CDR1 and CDR2 (germline): SGDLS, YYNGEE. CDR3 length: 16 residues. Unmatched junction bases numbered 10, after V lost 3 bases and J lost 3 bases. CDR3 residues: CASSDRRGGVTDTQYF. CDR3 in DNA: TGTGCCAGCAGCGACCGGAGAGGGGGCGTAACAGATACGCAGTATTTT.

This clonotype was counted many times. The chain employs TRBV11-2 and TRBJ2-6, with 7 bases fitting TRBD2. CDR1 is SGHAT, CDR2 FQNNGV, per germline. With V trimmed by 7 bases and J by 2 bases, 5 bases remained unmatched. This CDR3 has 15 amino acids. In nucleotides, the CDR3 is TGTGCCAGCATCATTCGGGGGGCTGGGGCCAACGTCCTGACTTTC. Encoded protein: CASIIRGAGANVLTF. Using reference TRBV11-2 and TRBJ2-6 for the parts outside the CDR3, the full variable domain is EAGVAQSPRYKIIEKRQSVAFWCNPISGHATLYWYQQILGQGPKLLIQFQNNGVVDDSQLPKDRFSAERLKGVDSTLKIQPAKLEDSAVYLCASIIRGAGANVLTFGAGSRLTVL.

There are a few counts of this clonotype. A much larger clone lies a single base off, so this may be a read error. The rearrangement joins TRBV12-3 or TRBV12-4 to TRBJ2-5; 9 bases fit TRBD1. With V trimmed by 5 bases and J by 6 bases, 10 bases remained unmatched. The CDR3 is 15 residues long. The chain's CDR3 is CASSRGNRGRQTQYF. In DNA, the CDR3 is TGTGCCAGCAGTAGAGGTAACAGGGGGCGGCAGACCCAGTACTTC.

The rearrangement links TRBV6-2 or TRBV6-3 to TRBJ2-3, with a tentative D call TRBD1 (6 bases). This CDR3 comprises 12 residues. CDR1 and CDR2 from the germline V gene are MNHEY and SVGEGT. Trimming stripped 5 bases from V and 6 bases from J, with 9 bases between. The CDR3 nucleotides are TGTGCCAGCAGTAAAAGGGGGGATACGCAGTATTTT. Its protein product is CASSKRGDTQYF.

The V call is TRBV12-3 or TRBV12-4, the J call TRBJ1-1, with TRBD1 matching over 10 bases. This CDR3 has 14 residues. Trimming cost V 0 bases and J 10 bases; bases outside gene matches: 5. The CDR3 DNA is TGTGCCAGCAGTTTAGCGACAGGGGGCAGGGTAGCTTTCTTT. Residues: CASSLATGGRVAFF.

The CDR3 sequence is CASSPQGQFYGYTF. The DNA for the CDR3 is TGTGCCAGTAGTCCACAGGGACAATTCTATGGCTACACCTTC. The chain couples TRBV19 to TRBJ1-2; tentatively, D is TRBD1 (6 bases). The V end was cut by 5 bases, the J end by 4 bases, with 14 bases between. The CDR3 is made up of 14 amino acids. Germline assignment: CDR1 LNHDA and CDR2 SQIVND (reference sequence). The full variable domain, in which reference TRBV19 and TRBJ1-2 provide the parts outside the CDR3, is DGGITQSPKYLFRKEGQNVTLSCEQNLNHDAMYWYRQDPGQGLRLIYYSQIVNDFQKGDIAEGYSVSREKKESFPLTVTSAQKNPTAFYLCASSPQGQFYGYTFGSGTRLTVV.

This clonotype was counted a few times. The chain combines TRBV10-3 with TRBJ2-7; either TRBD1 or TRBD2 may fit D (6 bases each). The CDR3 consists of 14 residues. Germline V gene lookup returns CDR1 ENHRY and CDR2 SYGVKD. V lost 10 bases and J 1 base, leaving 17 bases between the germline ends. The CDR3 protein is CATRGGGASYEQYF. The CDR3 DNA reads TGTGCCACCAGGGGCGGCGGGGCTTCCTACGAGCAGTACTTC.

The J gene is TRBJ2-1, the V gene TRBV28; D call uncertain. Trimming took off 3 bases at V and 7 bases at J, with 16 bases between the two ends. The CDR3 totals 15 residues. CDR1 is MDHEN, CDR2 SYDVKM, per germline. CDR3 in amino acids: CASSFPDRDGNEQFF. Here the CDR3 DNA reads TGTGCCAGCAGTTTTCCCGATAGGGATGGAAATGAGCAGTTCTTC.

This clonotype was seen a handful of times. V usage is TRBV7-2 and J usage is TRBJ1-4, with D perhaps TRBD1 (5 bases). The CDR3 loop spans 14 amino acids. Germline V gene sequence: CDR1 SGHTA, CDR2 FQGNSA. The V end was cut by 3 bases, the J end by 7 bases, with 12 bases between. CDR3 DNA sequence: TGTGCCAGCAGCTTCGGTCCGGGACCTGAAAAACTGTTTTTT. It specifies CASSFGPGPEKLFF. Filled out from reference TRBV7-2 and TRBJ1-4, the complete variable domain reads GAGVSQSPSNKVTEKGKDVELRCDPISGHTALYWYRQSLGQGLEFLIYFQGNSAPDKSGLPSDRFSAERTGGSVSTLTIQRTQQEDSAVYLCASSFGPGPEKLFFGSGTQLSVL.

At least ten counts were recorded for this clonotype. This chain connects TRBV7-2 to TRBJ2-7, with 12 positions matching TRBD1. V trimming: 6 bases; J trimming: 5 bases; junction bases outside the gene matches: 5. The CDR3 has 14 residues. Germline loops: CDR1 SGHTA, CDR2 FQGNSA. The CDR3 coding sequence is TGTGCCAGCAGTGTCGGGACAGGGGGCGACGAGCAGTACTTC. This translates into CASSVGTGGDEQYF.

Many counts were recorded for this clonotype. The rearrangement joins TRBV20-1 to TRBJ2-7; TRBD1 matches 8 bases. Looked up from germline, CDR1 is DFQATT and CDR2 is SNEGSKA (reference sequence). The CDR3 consists of 15 residues. V dropped 5 bases and J dropped 0; count of bases not matched to a gene: 9. CDR3 residues: CSAEPTGGNSYEQYF. CDR3 bases: TGCAGTGCTGAGCCTACAGGGGGAAACTCCTACGAGCAGTACTTC.

V usage is TRBV4-2 and J usage is TRBJ2-3, with a tentative D call TRBD2 (6 bases). The germline gives CDR1 LGHNA, CDR2 YNFKEQ. The V end lost 3 bases, the J end lost 1 base, and 8 bases lay between the germline ends. The CDR3 has 14 amino acids. CDR3 sequence reads: CASSQASGTDTQYF. The CDR3 DNA is TGTGCCAGCAGCCAGGCTAGCGGCACAGATACGCAGTATTTT.

This clonotype was seen many times. The chain employs TRBV6-2 or TRBV6-3 and TRBJ2-7; TRBD1 aligns across 9 bases. CDR3 length: 13 amino acids. Germline V gene sequence: CDR1 MNHEY, CDR2 SVGEGT. Germline trimming cut 5 bases from V and 5 bases from J; bases unmatched to any gene: 4. The CDR3 loop reads CASSPGTGNEQYF. Written as DNA, the CDR3 is TGTGCCAGCAGTCCCGGGACAGGGAACGAGCAGTACTTC.

The chain joins TRBV20-1 to TRBJ1-3, with D unresolved. Germline CDR1 and CDR2: DFQATT and SNEGSKA (reference sequence). V lost 3 bases to trimming and J lost 2 bases, with 14 bases between them. The CDR3 is 15 residues long. The CDR3, as DNA: TGCAGTGCTAGGCCTTACGGGGTGGCTGGAAACACCATATATTTT. Translated: CSARPYGVAGNTIYF.

V and J are TRBV6-2 or TRBV6-3 and TRBJ2-1; 11 bases map to TRBD2. The germline gives CDR1 MNHEY, CDR2 SVGEGT. J gave up 10 bases and V 1 base, and 12 bases lay outside the gene matches. The CDR3 runs to 17 residues. The CDR3 DNA reads TGTGCCAGCAGTTACTGGTCTAGCGGGAGGCGTGGGGGGGAGCAGTTCTTC. Protein: CASSYWSSGRRGGEQFF.

This clonotype was seen a handful of times. This chain uses TRBV29-1 with TRBJ2-3; possible D gene TRBD2, 7 bases. The germline V and J ends were trimmed by 4 bases and 4 bases, with 15 bases remaining between them. There are 14 residues in the CDR3. Germline V CDR1 and CDR2: SQVTM, ANQGSEA. CDR3 DNA: TGCAGCGTTGGGTCCCGGGGGGCCCCAGATACGCAGTATTTT. Translated, it gives CSVGSRGAPDTQYF.

This clonotype was seen more than once but under ten times. This chain uses TRBV18 with TRBJ2-6, with D perhaps TRBD1 (5 bases). Germline CDR1 reads KGHSH; CDR2 reads LQKENI. The CDR3 covers 15 residues. V was cut by 3 bases and J by 4 bases, with 10 bases left in between. The CDR3 loop reads CASSPQGIGANVLTF. The CDR3 bases are TGTGCCAGCTCACCTCAGGGTATCGGGGCCAACGTCCTGACTTTC.

In the case of this clonotype: Being one base from a much bigger clone, this may be a read error. The rearrangement uses TRBV10-3 and TRBJ1-5; D is ambiguous. V was pared by 0 bases and J by 7 bases, with 13 bases between. The germline V gene encodes CDR1 ENHRY and CDR2 SYGVKD. The CDR3 extends over 15 amino acids. The CDR3 protein is CAISESFSGHQPQHF. As DNA, the CDR3 is TGTGCCATCAGTGAGTCGTTCAGCGGTCACCAGCCCCAGCATTTT.

The rearrangement uses TRBV28 and TRBJ1-5; maybe TRBD1 (6 bases). The V and J ends lost 3 bases and 10 bases respectively, with 16 bases between them. In germline, CDR1 is MDHEN, CDR2 SYDVKM. The CDR3 sequence is 14 residues long. The CDR3 nucleotides are TGTGCCAGCAGTTTGGTGGGGGCGCTACCCCCCCAGCATTTT. This codes for CASSLVGALPPQHF.